This TCR beta chain was documented in a study of cytomegalovirus exposure and HLA in healthy donors. Study context: Genotyping of 430 or so donors showed that 80% to 85% belonged to the Caucasian-associated ancestry cluster. Study results and caveats: Later, an analysis found that common viral pathogens appeared to be linked with several of the most significant clusters. High specificity and sensitivity for cytomegalovirus status were reported for the classifier.

About this clone: Its antigen remains unknown.

The donors, nominally healthy at sampling, likely had unrecorded immune exposures. The study ran its PCR with 60 Vbeta and 13 Jbeta primers. Only in-frame clones appear in the TCRdb table, and some are missing; sequencing was by immunoSEQ multiplex PCR. The sample records 120,000 or so clones, approximately 75% being singletons. Material: PBMCs. The sequence was collected from a woman between 45 and 65 years old in good health and CMV-seronegative.

The CDR3 reads CSVDPWALGSTDTQYF. The CDR3 DNA reads TGCAGCGTTGATCCCTGGGCTCTTGGGAGCACAGATACGCAGTATTTT. The chain has TRBV29-1 and TRBJ2-3, with unresolved D. Trimming shortened V by 3 bases and J by 0 bases, and 16 bases separated the two germline ends. Germline V gene sequence: CDR1 SQVTM, CDR2 ANQGSEA. This CDR3 has 16 amino acids.